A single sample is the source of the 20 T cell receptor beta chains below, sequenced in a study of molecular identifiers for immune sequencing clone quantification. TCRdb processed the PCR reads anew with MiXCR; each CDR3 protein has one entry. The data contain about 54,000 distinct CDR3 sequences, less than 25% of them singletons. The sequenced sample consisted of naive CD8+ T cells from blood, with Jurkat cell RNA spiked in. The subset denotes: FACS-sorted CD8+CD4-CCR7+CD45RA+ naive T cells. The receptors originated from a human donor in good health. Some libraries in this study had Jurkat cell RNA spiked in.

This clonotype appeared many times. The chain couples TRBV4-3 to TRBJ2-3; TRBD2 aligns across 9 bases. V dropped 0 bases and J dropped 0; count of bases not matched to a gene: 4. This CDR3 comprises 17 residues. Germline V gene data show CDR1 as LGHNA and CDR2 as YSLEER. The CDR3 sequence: CASSQDRTSVSTDTQYF. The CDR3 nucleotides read TGCGCCAGCAGCCAAGATAGGACTAGCGTTAGCACAGATACGCAGTATTTT.

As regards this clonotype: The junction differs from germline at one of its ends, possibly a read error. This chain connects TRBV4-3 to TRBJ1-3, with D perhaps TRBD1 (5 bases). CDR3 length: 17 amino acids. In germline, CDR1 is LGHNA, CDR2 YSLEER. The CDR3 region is CTSSQAKTGTTRNTIYF. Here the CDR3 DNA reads TGCACCAGCAGCCAAGCGAAAACTGGGACGACTCGAAACACCATATATTTT.

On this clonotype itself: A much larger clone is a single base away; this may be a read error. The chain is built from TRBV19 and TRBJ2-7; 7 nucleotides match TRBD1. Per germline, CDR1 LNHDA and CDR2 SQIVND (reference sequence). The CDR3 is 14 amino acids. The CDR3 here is CASGTGEISYEQHF. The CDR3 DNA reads TGTGCCAGTGGAACAGGGGAAATCTCCTACGAGCAGCACTTC.

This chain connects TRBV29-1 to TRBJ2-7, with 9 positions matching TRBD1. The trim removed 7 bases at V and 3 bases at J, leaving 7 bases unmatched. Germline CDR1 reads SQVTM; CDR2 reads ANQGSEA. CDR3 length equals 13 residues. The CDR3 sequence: CSAWTGESYEQYF. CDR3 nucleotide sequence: TGCAGCGCTTGGACAGGGGAAAGCTACGAGCAGTACTTC.

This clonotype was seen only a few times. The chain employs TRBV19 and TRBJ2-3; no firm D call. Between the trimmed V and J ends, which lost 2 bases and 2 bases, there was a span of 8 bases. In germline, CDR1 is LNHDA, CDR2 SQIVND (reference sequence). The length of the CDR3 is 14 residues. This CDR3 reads CASSIWSDTDTQYF. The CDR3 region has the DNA TGTGCCAGTAGTATATGGAGCGACACAGATACGCAGTATTTT.

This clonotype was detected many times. The CDR3 sequence: CASSPRPGQTYEQYF. The CDR3 nucleotides read TGTGCCAGCAGTCCGAGGCCGGGACAGACCTACGAGCAGTACTTC. The V call is TRBV11-2, the J call TRBJ2-7, with TRBD1 matching over 7 bases. This CDR3 has 15 residues. Per the germline V gene, CDR1 is SGHAT and CDR2 is FQNNGV. With V trimmed by 6 bases and J by 2 bases, 10 bases remained unmatched.

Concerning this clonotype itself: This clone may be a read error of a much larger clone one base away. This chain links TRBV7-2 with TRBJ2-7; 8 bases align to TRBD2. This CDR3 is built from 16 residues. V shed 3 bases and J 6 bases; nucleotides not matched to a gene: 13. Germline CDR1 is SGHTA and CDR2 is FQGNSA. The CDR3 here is CASSFFPGGRHPEQYF. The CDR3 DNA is TGTGCCAGCAGCTTCTTCCCGGGCGGGAGGCACCCCGAGCAGTACTTC.

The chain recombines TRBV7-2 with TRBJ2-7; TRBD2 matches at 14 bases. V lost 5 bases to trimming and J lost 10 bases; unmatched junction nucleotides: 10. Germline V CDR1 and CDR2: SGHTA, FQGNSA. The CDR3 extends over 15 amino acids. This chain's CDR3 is CASSPPGLAGVDQYF. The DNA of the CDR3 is TGTGCCAGCAGCCCTCCGGGACTAGCGGGAGTTGATCAGTACTTC.

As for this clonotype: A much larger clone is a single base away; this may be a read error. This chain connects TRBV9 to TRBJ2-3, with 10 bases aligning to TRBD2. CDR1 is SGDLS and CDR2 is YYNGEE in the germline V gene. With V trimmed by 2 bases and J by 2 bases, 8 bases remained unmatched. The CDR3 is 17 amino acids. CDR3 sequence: CASSVPSGGGTTDTQYF. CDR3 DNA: TGTGCCAGCAGCGTGCCTAGCGGGGGCGGGACCACAGATACGCAGTATTTT.

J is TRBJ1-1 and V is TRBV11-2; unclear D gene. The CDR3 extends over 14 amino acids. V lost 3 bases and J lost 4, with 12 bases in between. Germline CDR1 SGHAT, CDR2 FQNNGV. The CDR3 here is CASSLGGGTTEAFF. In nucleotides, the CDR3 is TGTGCCAGCAGCTTGGGAGGTGGAACCACTGAAGCTTTCTTT.

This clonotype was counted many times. The CDR3: CASSLVATSGTAPGELFF. The CDR3 DNA reads as TGTGCCAGCAGCTTAGTGGCGACTAGCGGGACTGCCCCCGGGGAGCTGTTTTTT. The rearrangement links TRBV7-6 to TRBJ2-2, with TRBD2 matching 11 bases. The CDR3 sequence is 18 residues long. Trimming at V came to 1 base and at J to 6 bases, leaving 10 bases not matched to a gene. CDR1 and CDR2 from the germline V gene are SGHVS and FNYEAQ.

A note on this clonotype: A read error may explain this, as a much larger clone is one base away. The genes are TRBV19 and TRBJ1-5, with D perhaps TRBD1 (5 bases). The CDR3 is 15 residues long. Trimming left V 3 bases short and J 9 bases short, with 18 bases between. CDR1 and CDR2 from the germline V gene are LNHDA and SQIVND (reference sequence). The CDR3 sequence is CASSIPGGLYRPQHF. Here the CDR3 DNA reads TGTGCCAGTAGTATCCCGGGGGGGTTGTACCGGCCCCAGCATTTT.

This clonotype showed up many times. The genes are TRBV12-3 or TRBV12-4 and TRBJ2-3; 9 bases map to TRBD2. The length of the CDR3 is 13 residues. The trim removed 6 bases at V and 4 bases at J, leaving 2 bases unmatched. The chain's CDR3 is CASSRLAADTQYF. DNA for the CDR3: TGTGCCAGCAGCAGACTAGCGGCAGATACGCAGTATTTT.

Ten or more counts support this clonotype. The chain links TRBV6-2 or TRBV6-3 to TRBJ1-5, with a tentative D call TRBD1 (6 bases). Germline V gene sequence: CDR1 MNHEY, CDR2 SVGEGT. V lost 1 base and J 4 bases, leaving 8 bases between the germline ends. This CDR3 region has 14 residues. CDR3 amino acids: CASSYWDKNQPQHF. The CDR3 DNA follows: TGTGCCAGCAGTTACTGGGACAAGAATCAGCCCCAGCATTTT.

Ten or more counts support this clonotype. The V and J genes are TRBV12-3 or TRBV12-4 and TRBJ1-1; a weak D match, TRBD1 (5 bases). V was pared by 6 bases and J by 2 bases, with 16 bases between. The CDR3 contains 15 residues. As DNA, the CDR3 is TGTGCCAGCAGCCTGCTGACCGGGGGAAACACTGAAGCTTTCTTT. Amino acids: CASSLLTGGNTEAFF.

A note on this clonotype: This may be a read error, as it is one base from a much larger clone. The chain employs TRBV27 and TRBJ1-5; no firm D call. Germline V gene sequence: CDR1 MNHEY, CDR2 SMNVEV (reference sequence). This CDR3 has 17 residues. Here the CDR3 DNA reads TGTGCCGGCAGTTTGATTTCTCCCCGATTTAGCAATCAGCCCCAGCATTTT. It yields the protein CAGSLISPRFSNQPQHF.

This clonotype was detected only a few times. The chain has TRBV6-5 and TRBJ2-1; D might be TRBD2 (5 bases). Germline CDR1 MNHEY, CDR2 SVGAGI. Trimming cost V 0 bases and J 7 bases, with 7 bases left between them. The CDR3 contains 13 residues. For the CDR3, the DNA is TGTGCCAGCAGTTACTCGTCGGGGAATGAGCAGTTCTTC. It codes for CASSYSSGNEQFF.

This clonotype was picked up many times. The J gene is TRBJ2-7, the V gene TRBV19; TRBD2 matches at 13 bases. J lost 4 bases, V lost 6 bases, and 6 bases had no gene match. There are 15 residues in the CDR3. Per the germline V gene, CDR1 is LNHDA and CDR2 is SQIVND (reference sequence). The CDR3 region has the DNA TGTGCCAGTAGGCCGGGACTAGCGGGAAAGTACGAGCAGTACTTC. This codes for CASRPGLAGKYEQYF. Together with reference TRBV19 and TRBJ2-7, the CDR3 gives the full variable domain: DGGITQSPKYLFRKEGQNVTLSCEQNLNHDAMYWYRQDPGQGLRLIYYSQIVNDFQKGDIAEGYSVSREKKESFPLTVTSAQKNPTAFYLCASRPGLAGKYEQYFGPGTRLTVT.

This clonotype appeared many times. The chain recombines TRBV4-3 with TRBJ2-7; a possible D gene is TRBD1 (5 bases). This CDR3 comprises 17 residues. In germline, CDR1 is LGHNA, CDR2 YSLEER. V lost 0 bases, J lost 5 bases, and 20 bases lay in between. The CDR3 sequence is CASSQELGERYPHEQYF. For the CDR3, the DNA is TGCGCCAGCAGCCAAGAATTAGGGGAACGCTATCCCCACGAGCAGTACTTC.

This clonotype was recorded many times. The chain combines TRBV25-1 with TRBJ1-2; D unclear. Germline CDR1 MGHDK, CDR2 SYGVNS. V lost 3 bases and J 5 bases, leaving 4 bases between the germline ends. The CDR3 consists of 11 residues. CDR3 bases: TGTGCCAGCAGTGACGGATATGGCTACACCTTC. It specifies CASSDGYGYTF.